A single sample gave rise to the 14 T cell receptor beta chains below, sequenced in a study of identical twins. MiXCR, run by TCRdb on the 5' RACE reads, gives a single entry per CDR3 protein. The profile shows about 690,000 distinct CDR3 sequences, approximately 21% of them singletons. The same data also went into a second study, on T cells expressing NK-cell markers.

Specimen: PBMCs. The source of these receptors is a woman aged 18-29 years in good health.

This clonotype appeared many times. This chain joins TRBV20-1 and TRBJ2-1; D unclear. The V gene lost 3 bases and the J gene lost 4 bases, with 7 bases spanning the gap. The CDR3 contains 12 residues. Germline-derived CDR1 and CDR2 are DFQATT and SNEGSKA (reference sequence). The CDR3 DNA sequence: TGCAGTGCTAGTCTGCCATACAATGAGCAGTTCTTC. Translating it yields CSASLPYNEQFF.

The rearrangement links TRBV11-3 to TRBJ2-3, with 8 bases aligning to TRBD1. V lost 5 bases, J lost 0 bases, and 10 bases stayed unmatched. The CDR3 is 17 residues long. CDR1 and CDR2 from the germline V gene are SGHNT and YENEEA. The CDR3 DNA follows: TGTGCCAGCAGCGACCTGAGGACAGGGACTAGCACAGATACGCAGTATTTT. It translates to CASSDLRTGTSTDTQYF.

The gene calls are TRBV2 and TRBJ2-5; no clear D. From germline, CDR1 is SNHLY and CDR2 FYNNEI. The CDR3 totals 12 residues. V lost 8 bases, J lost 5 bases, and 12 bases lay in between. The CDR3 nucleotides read TGTGCCAGCCAGGATCCCAACGAGACCCAGTACTTC. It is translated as CASQDPNETQYF.

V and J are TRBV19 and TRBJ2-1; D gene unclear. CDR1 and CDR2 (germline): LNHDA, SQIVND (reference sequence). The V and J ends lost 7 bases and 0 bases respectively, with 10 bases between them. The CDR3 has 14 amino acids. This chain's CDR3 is CASTRSSSYNEQFF. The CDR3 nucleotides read TGTGCCAGTACCCGTTCCTCCTCCTACAATGAGCAGTTCTTC. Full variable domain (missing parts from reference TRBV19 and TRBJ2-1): DGGITQSPKYLFRKEGQNVTLSCEQNLNHDAMYWYRQDPGQGLRLIYYSQIVNDFQKGDIAEGYSVSREKKESFPLTVTSAQKNPTAFYLCASTRSSSYNEQFFGPGTRLTVL.

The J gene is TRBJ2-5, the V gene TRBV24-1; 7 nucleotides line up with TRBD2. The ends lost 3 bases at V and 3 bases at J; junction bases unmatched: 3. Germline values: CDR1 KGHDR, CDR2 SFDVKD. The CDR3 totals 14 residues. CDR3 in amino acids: CATSDGGTKETQYF. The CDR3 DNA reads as TGTGCCACCAGTGATGGAGGGACTAAAGAGACCCAGTACTTC.

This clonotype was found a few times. The DNA for the CDR3 is TGTGCCAGCAGCCGTGGGGCCTACGACTCAGATACGCAGTATTTT. Translation: CASSRGAYDSDTQYF. The chain uses TRBV12-3 or TRBV12-4 and TRBJ2-3, with D possibly being TRBD1 (5 bases). V lost 6 bases, J lost 4 bases, and 17 bases lay in between. The CDR3 consists of 15 residues.

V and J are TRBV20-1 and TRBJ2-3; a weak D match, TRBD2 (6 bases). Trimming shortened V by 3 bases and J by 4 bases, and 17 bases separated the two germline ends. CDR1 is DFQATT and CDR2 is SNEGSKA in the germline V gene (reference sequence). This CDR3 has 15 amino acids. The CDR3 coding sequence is TGCAGTGCTAGCGGGAGTGGCGGGGCCCCAGATACGCAGTATTTT. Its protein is CSASGSGGAPDTQYF.

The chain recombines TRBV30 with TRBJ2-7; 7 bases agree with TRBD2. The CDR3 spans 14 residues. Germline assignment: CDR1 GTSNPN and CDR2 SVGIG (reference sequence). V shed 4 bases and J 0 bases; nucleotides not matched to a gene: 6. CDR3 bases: TGTGCCTGGACTAGCGGCAGCTACTCCTACGAGCAGTACTTC. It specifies CAWTSGSYSYEQYF.

The chain's CDR3 is CSAFSGRTPYEQYF. As DNA, the CDR3 is TGCAGTGCCTTTAGCGGGAGGACCCCCTACGAGCAGTACTTC. The chain uses TRBV20-1 and TRBJ2-7, with TRBD2 matching over 10 bases. CDR3 length equals 14 residues. Germline V CDR1 and CDR2: DFQATT, SNEGSKA (reference sequence). Unmatched junction bases numbered 7, after V lost 6 bases and J lost 2 bases.

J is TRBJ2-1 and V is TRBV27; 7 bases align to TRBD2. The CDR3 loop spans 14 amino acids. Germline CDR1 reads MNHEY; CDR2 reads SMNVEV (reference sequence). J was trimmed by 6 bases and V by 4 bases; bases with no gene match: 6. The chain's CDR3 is CASSSAGAINEQFF. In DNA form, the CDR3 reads TGTGCCAGCAGTTCGGCGGGAGCTATCAATGAGCAGTTCTTC.

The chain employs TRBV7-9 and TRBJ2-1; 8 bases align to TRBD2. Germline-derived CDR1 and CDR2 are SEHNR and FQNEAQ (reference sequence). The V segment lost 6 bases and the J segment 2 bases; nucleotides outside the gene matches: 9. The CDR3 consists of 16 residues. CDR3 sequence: CASRPWTSNTYNEQFF. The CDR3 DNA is TGTGCCAGCAGACCCTGGACTAGCAATACCTACAATGAGCAGTTCTTC. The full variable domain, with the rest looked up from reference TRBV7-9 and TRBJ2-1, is DTGVSQNPRHKITKRGQNVTFRCDPISEHNRLYWYRQTLGQGPEFLTYFQNEAQLEKSRLLSDRFSAERPKGSFSTLEIQRTEQGDSAMYLCASRPWTSNTYNEQFFGPGTRLTVL.

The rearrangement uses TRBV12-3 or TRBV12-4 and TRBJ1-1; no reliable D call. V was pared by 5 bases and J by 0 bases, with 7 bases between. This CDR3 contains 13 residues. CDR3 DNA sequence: TGTGCCAGCAGTATACAGTTGAACACTGAAGCTTTCTTT. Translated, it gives CASSIQLNTEAFF.

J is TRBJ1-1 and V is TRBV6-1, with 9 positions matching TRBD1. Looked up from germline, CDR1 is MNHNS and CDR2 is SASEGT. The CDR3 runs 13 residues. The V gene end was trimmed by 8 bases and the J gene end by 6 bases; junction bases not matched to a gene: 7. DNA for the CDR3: TGTGCCAGCGTGCGGACAGGGGACGCTGAAGCTTTCTTT. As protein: CASVRTGDAEAFF.

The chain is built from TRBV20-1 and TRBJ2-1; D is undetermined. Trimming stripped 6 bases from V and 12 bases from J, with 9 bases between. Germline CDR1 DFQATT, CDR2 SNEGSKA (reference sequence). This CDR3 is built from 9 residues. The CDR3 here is CSASSWQFF. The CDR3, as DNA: TGCAGTGCCTCGTCGTGGCAGTTCTTC.